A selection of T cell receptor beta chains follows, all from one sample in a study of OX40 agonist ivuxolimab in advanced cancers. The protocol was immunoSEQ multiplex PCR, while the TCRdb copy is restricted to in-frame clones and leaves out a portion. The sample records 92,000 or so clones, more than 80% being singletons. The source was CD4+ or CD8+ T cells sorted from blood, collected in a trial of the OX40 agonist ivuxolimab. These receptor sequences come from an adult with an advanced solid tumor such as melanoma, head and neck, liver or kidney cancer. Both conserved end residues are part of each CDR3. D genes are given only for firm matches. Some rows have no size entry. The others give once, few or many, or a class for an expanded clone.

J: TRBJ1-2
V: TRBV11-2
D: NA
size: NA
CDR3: CASSLSPGVNYGYTF
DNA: TGTGCCAGCAGCTTATCCCCAGGAGTTAACTATGGCTACACCTTC

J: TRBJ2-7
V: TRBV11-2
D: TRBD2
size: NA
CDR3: CASSGETSGETPYEQYF
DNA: TGTGCCAGCAGCGGGGAGACTAGCGGGGAAACTCCCTACGAGCAGTACTTC

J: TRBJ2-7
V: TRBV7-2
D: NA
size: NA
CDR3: CASSLAGEREQYF
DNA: TGTGCCAGCAGCTTAGCGGGAGAGCGTGAGCAGTACTTC

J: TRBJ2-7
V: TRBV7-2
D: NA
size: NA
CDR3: CASSFLYEQYF
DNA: TGTGCCAGCAGCTTCTTGTACGAGCAGTACTTC

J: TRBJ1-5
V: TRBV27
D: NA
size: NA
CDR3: CASSFGGSNQPQHF
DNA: TGTGCCAGCAGTTTCGGAGGGAGCAATCAGCCCCAGCATTTT

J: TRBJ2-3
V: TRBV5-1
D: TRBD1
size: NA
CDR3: CASSLVGTGNTDTQYF
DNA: TGCGCCAGCAGCTTGGTCGGGACAGGGAACACAGATACGCAGTATTTT

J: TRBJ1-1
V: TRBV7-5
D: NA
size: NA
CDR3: CARRAVRGGRYTEAFF
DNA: TGTGCCAGAAGGGCCGTACGCGGGGGGCGGTACACTGAAGCTTTCTTT

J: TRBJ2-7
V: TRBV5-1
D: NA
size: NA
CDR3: CASSLEGRGTYEQYF
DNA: TGCGCCAGCAGCTTGGAGGGCCGGGGAACCTACGAGCAGTACTTC

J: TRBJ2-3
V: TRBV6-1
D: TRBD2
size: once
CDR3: CASSEGLAGVDTQYF
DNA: TGTGCCAGCAGTGAAGGGCTAGCGGGAGTAGATACGCAGTATTTT

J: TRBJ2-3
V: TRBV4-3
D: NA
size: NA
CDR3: CASSQDRLFTGTSTDTQYF
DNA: TGCGCCAGCAGCCAAGACCGCCTATTCACCGGGACCAGCACAGATACGCAGTATTTT

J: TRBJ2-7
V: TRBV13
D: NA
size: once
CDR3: CASRQTISSYEQYF
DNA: TGTGCCAGCAGACAGACCATAAGCTCCTACGAGCAGTACTTC

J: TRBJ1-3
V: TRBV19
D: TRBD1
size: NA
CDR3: CASSIDRGPGNTIYF
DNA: TGTGCCAGTAGTATTGACAGGGGCCCTGGAAACACCATATATTTT

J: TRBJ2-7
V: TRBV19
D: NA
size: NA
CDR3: CASSPRFSSYEQYF
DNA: TGTGCCAGTAGTCCGCGTTTTAGCTCCTACGAGCAGTACTTC

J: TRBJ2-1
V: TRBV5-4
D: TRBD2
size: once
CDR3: CASSTGTSGYNEQFF
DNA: TGTGCCAGCAGCACCGGGACTAGCGGTTACAATGAGCAGTTCTTC

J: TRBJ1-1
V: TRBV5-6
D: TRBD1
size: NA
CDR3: CASSLPRQGVTEAFF
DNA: TGTGCCAGCAGCTTGCCCCGACAGGGAGTCACTGAAGCTTTCTTT

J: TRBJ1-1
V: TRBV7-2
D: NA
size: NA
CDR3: CASSLRVTEAFF
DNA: TGTGCCAGCAGCTTACGGGTCACTGAAGCTTTCTTT

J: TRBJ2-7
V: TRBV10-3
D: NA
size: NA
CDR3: CAISESSLFQYYEQYF
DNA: TGTGCCATCAGTGAGTCGAGCCTCTTCCAATATTACGAGCAGTACTTC

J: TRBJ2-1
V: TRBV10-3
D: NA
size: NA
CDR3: CAISSGPAGDEQFF
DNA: TGTGCCATCAGTTCCGGACCCGCCGGCGATGAGCAGTTCTTC

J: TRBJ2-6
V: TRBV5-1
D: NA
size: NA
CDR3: CASSLAGTRSGANVLTF
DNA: TGCGCCAGCAGCTTGGCCGGAACGCGCTCTGGGGCCAACGTCCTGACTTTC

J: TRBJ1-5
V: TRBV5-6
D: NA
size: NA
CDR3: CASSLAARFANQPQHF
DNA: TGTGCCAGCAGCTTGGCCGCCAGGTTTGCCAATCAGCCCCAGCATTTT

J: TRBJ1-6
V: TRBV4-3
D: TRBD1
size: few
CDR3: CASSQDHEGTGGRSPLHF
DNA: TGCGCCAGCAGCCAAGATCATGAGGGCACAGGGGGTCGGTCACCCCTCCACTTT

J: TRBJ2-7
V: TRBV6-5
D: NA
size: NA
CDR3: CASSYSGRDSHEQYF
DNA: TGTGCCAGCAGTTACTCTGGCAGGGATTCCCACGAGCAGTACTTC

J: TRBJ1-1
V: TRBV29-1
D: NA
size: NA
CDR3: CSVVLYSNTEAFF
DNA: TGCAGCGTTGTCCTATATTCGAACACTGAAGCTTTCTTT

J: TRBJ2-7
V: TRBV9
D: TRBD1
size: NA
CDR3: CASSSRDRAYEQYF
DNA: TGTGCCAGCAGCTCCCGGGACAGGGCCTACGAGCAGTACTTC

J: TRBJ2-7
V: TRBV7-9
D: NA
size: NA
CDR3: CASSLAVGLYEQYF
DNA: TGTGCCAGCAGCTTAGCGGTGGGATTGTACGAGCAGTACTTC

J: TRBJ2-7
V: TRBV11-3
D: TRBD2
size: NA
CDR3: CASSSSGSGNHEQYF
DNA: TGTGCCAGCAGCTCCAGCGGGAGCGGCAACCACGAGCAGTACTTC

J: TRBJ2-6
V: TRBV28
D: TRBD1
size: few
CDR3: CASFGTDLSGANVLTF
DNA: TGTGCCAGTTTCGGGACAGACCTCTCTGGGGCCAACGTCCTGACTTTC

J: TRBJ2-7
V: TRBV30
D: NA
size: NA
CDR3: CAWGRDRNSYEQYF
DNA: TGTGCCTGGGGCCGGGACCGTAACTCCTACGAGCAGTACTTC

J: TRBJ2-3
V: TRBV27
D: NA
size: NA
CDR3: CASSLGDTQYF
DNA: TGTGCCAGCAGTTTGGGAGATACGCAGTATTTT

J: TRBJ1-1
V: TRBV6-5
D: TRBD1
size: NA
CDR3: CASRQGAGTEAFF
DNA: TGTGCCAGCAGGCAGGGGGCAGGCACTGAAGCTTTCTTT

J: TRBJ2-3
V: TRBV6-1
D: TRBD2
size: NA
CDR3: CASSEESGGRYTQYF
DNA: TGTGCCAGCAGTGAAGAAAGCGGGGGGAGGTATACGCAGTATTTT

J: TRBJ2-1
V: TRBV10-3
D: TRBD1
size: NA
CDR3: CAISESLPPGQSNEQFF
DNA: TGTGCCATCAGTGAGTCGTTGCCTCCGGGACAGAGTAATGAGCAGTTCTTC

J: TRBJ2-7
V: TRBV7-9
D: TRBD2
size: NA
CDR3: CASSDELAVISYEQYF
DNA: TGTGCCAGCAGCGACGAACTAGCGGTAATCTCCTACGAGCAGTACTTC

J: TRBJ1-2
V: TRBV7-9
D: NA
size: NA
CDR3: CASSADTTHYGYTF
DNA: TGTGCCAGCAGCGCGGACACTACACACTATGGCTACACCTTC

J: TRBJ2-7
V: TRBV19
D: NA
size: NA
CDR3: CASSPGPPGEQYF
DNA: TGTGCCAGTAGTCCGGGGCCTCCTGGGGAGCAGTACTTC

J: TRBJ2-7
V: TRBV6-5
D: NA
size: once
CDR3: CASSYTTVSYEQYF
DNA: TGTGCCAGCAGTTATACTACAGTCTCCTACGAGCAGTACTTC

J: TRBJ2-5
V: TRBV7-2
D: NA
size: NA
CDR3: CASSFRGETQYF
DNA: TGTGCCAGCAGCTTCCGGGGAGAGACCCAGTACTTC

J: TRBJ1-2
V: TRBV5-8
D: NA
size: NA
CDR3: CASSWDGGNNYGYTF
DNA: TGTGCCAGCAGCTGGGACGGGGGGAACAACTATGGCTACACCTTC

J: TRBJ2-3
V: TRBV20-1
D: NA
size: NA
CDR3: CSAIDTDTQYF
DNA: TGCAGTGCTATAGACACAGATACGCAGTATTTT

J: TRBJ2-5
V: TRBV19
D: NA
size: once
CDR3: CASRRGGLETQYF
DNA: TGTGCCAGCCGAAGGGGCGGCTTAGAGACCCAGTACTTC

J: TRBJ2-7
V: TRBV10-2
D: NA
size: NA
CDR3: CASSTGTYEQYF
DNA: TGCGCCAGCAGCACTGGGACCTACGAGCAGTACTTC

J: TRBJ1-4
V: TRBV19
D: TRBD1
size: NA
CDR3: CASSWGTGHNEKLFF
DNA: TGTGCCAGTAGTTGGGGGACAGGACATAATGAAAAACTGTTTTTT

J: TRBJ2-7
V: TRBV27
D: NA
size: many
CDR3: CASSLSWGIGYEQYF
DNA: TGTGCCAGCAGTTTATCTTGGGGAATCGGCTACGAGCAGTACTTC

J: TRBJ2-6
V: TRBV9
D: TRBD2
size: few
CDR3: CASSFSTSPRSGANVLTF
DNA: TGTGCCAGCAGCTTCTCGACTAGCCCCCGCTCTGGGGCCAACGTCCTGACTTTC

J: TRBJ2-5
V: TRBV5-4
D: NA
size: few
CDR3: CASSRDKETQYF
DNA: TGTGCCAGCAGCCGGGACAAGGAGACCCAGTACTTC

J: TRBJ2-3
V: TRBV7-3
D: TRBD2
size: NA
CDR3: CASSLIGLAGGTDTQYF
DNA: TGTGCCAGCAGCTTAATTGGACTAGCGGGGGGCACAGATACGCAGTATTTT

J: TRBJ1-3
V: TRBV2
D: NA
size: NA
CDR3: CASSEASGSGNTIYF
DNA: TGTGCCAGCAGTGAAGCCTCGGGGTCTGGAAACACCATATATTTT

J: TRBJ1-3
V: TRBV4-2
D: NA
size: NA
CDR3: CASSQDLGNTIYF
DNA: TGTGCCAGCAGCCAAGATTTGGGGAACACCATATATTTT

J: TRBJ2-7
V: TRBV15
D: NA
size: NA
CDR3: CATSRDLEGYEQYF
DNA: TGTGCCACCAGCAGAGATCTCGAGGGCTACGAGCAGTACTTC